These T cell receptor beta chains were read from a single sample in a study of molecular identifiers for immune sequencing clone quantification. From the PCR reads, TCRdb called clonotypes with MiXCR, one entry per CDR3 protein. The sample yields around 460,000 distinct CDR3 sequences, roughly 24% seen once. Sequencing was done on a sample of naive CD8+ T cells from blood, with Jurkat cell RNA spiked in. These receptors all come from a human donor in good health. Some libraries in this study had Jurkat cell RNA spiked in. Each CDR3 is given with its conserved first and last residue. A D gene is named only where the DNA matches it firmly. The size field is filled for only some rows; it gives once, few, many or a size class.

size,length,V,J,D,DNA,CDR3
-,13,TRBV6-2/TRBV6-3,TRBJ2-5,TRBD2,TGTGCCAGCAGTTTGGACGCGGGGGGGAACCAGTACTTC,CASSLDAGGNQYF
few,15,TRBV9,TRBJ2-1,TRBD2,TGTGCCAGCAGCGAAACTAGCGACCTATATAATGAGCAGTTCTTC,CASSETSDLYNEQFF
few,14,TRBV12-3/TRBV12-4,TRBJ1-6,-,TGTGCCAGCAGTTGGGGGGGCGTGGATTCACCCCTCCACTTT,CASSWGGVDSPLHF
many,16,TRBV6-1,TRBJ2-6,-,TGTGCCAGCAGTGAATTTGTGGGCTCTGGGGCCAACGTCCTGACTTTC,CASSEFVGSGANVLTF
many,12,TRBV13,TRBJ1-1,-,TGTGCCAGCAGCTTAACGTTGTTGGGAGCTTTCTTT,CASSLTLLGAFF
-,17,TRBV28,TRBJ2-2,TRBD1,TGTGCCAGCAGTCTTCTAGGACAGGGGGCGCTCACCGGGGAGCTGTTTTTT,CASSLLGQGALTGELFF
once,16,TRBV3-2,TRBJ2-3,-,TGTGCCAGCAGCCAGGCCTCGCGGGGGATCACAGATACGCAGTATTTT,CASSQASRGITDTQYF
-,17,TRBV20-1,TRBJ2-3,TRBD2,TGCAGTGCTAGAGATATCGAGCGGGGGGGCGGCACAGATACGCAGTATTTT,CSARDIERGGGTDTQYF
few,13,TRBV4-1,TRBJ1-1,-,TGCGCCAGCAGCCAGTTACAGAACACTGAAGCTTTCTTT,CASSQLQNTEAFF
-,14,TRBV7-9,TRBJ1-4,-,TGTGCCAGCAGCTCAGGGTTGAGGGGTGAAAAACTGTTTTTT,CASSSGLRGEKLFF
many,16,TRBV4-1,TRBJ2-3,-,TGCGCCAGCAGCCCCGGACTACTCGGCTCCACAGATACGCAGTATTTT,CASSPGLLGSTDTQYF
-,18,TRBV4-3,TRBJ2-3,TRBD1,TGCGCCAGCAGCCAAGAGCTGCGACCGGGGACAGGCCCAGATACGCAGTATTTT,CASSQELRPGTGPDTQYF
few,17,TRBV15,TRBJ2-3,TRBD2,TGTGCCACCAGCAGAGATCTGGCGGGGGGGCCCTCAGATACGCAGTATTTT,CATSRDLAGGPSDTQYF
-,17,TRBV4-3,TRBJ1-1,-,TGCGCCAGCAGCCAAGCCCGGGGGCGCCATATGCCCCCTGAAGCTTTCTTT,CASSQARGRHMPPEAFF
-,15,TRBV27,TRBJ2-7,-,TGTGCCAGCAGTTTTTACGCGGGGGCCCCCTACGAGCAGTACTTC,CASSFYAGAPYEQYF
few,15,TRBV4-3,TRBJ1-1,TRBD1,TGCGCCAGCAGCCGCGACAGGGGGCCGGACACTGAAGCTTTCTTT,CASSRDRGPDTEAFF
many,14,TRBV6-5,TRBJ2-3,-,TGTGCCAGCAGTTACGGGGGACCGACAGATACGCAGTATTTT,CASSYGGPTDTQYF
many,11,TRBV6-2/TRBV6-3,TRBJ1-1,-,TGTGCCAGCAGTTACTACGAAGAAGCTTTCTTT,CASSYYEEAFF
-,18,TRBV20-1,TRBJ2-5,-,TGCAGTGCCCCTGAGAGGGACTTGAACTCCGAGTACCAAGAGACCCAGTACTTC,CSAPERDLNSEYQETQYF
many,16,TRBV7-9,TRBJ2-3,-,TGTGCCAGCAGCTTAAGTGAGGGGATGAGGACAGATACGCAGTATTTT,CASSLSEGMRTDTQYF
few,15,TRBV28,TRBJ1-2,TRBD1,TGTGCCAGCAGTCCGCCGGAGGGACAGGACTATGGCTACACCTTC,CASSPPEGQDYGYTF
-,15,TRBV6-6,TRBJ2-4,-,TGTGCCAGCAGTTACGAAGGAGTAGCCAAAAACATTCAGTACTTC,CASSYEGVAKNIQYF
few,17,TRBV4-3,TRBJ2-3,-,TGCGCCAGCAGCCAAGATTTGATTGGGGGCCCCACAGATACGCAGTATTTT,CASSQDLIGGPTDTQYF
many,15,TRBV6-5,TRBJ2-6,-,TGTGCCAGCAGTTACTCTATCGTTGGGGCCAACGTCCTGACTTTC,CASSYSIVGANVLTF
-,16,TRBV18,TRBJ2-4,-,TGTGCCAGCTCACCCAATTTTGGGTCGGAGATAAACATTCAGTGCTTC,CASSPNFGSEINIQCF
-,15,TRBV7-6,TRBJ2-1,TRBD2,TGTGCCAGCAGCCCTAGCGGGGGACACTACAATGAGCAGTTCTTC,CASSPSGGHYNEQFF
many,12,TRBV11-2,TRBJ2-2,-,TGTGCCAGCAGCGGAGTGTCGGGGGAGCTGTTTTTT,CASSGVSGELFF
many,16,TRBV7-2,TRBJ2-7,TRBD2,TGTGCCAGCAGCCCCGGTGCGGGAGGGCCCTCCTACGAGCAGTACTTC,CASSPGAGGPSYEQYF
many,18,TRBV7-2,TRBJ2-1,-,TGTGCCAGCAGCTCCCTGAACGAGCGGCGTGTAACCTACAATGAGCAGTTCTTC,CASSSLNERRVTYNEQFF
few,15,TRBV12-3/TRBV12-4,TRBJ2-6,-,TGTGCCAGCAGTTTCTCAGGGTCTGGGGCCAACGTCCTGACTTTC,CASSFSGSGANVLTF
-,16,TRBV27,TRBJ2-3,TRBD1,TGTGCCACCCTAACGCAGGGGGCGTTGGGCACAGATACGCGGTATTTT,CATLTQGALGTDTRYF
many,15,TRBV25-1,TRBJ2-7,TRBD2,TGTGCCAGCAGCTTAGCGGGGGAGTTCTCCTACGAGCAGTACTTC,CASSLAGEFSYEQYF
few,15,TRBV4-3,TRBJ2-5,TRBD1,TGCGCCAGCAGCCAAGATCAGGGGGAAGAAGAGACCCAGTACTTC,CASSQDQGEEETQYF
once,16,TRBV7-2,TRBJ1-1,TRBD1,TGTGCCGGCAGCCCCCCCCGGGACAGGGGACTTGCTGAAGCTTTCTTT,CAGSPPRDRGLAEAFF
-,15,TRBV29-1,TRBJ2-7,TRBD1,TGCAGCGTCTCGGACGGGACAGGGGGCGGTTACGAGCAGTACTTC,CSVSDGTGGGYEQYF
-,15,TRBV7-3,TRBJ2-1,TRBD1,TGTGCCAGCAGCCCTACAGGACAGGGGGATAATGAGCAGTTCTTC,CASSPTGQGDNEQFF
-,16,TRBV12-5,TRBJ1-1,-,TGTGCTAGTGGTGACGACTTCGGGGGCGCCTATATTGAAGCTTTCTTT,CASGDDFGGAYIEAFF
-,16,TRBV6-2/TRBV6-3,TRBJ2-1,TRBD2,TGTGCCAGCAGTTCTGGGGCGGGGGGGGGATACAATGAGCAGTTCTTC,CASSSGAGGGYNEQFF
many,15,TRBV4-3,TRBJ1-1,-,TGCGCCAGCAGCCAAGATTCAGGGGCATGGACTGAAGCTTTCTTT,CASSQDSGAWTEAFF
-,11,TRBV7-9,TRBJ1-1,-,TGTACCAGCAGCTCAGACACTGAAGCTTTCTTT,CTSSSDTEAFF
-,15,TRBV28,TRBJ2-2,-,TGTGCCAGCAGTCCCGGGACCTCTTACACCGGGGAGCTGTTTTTT,CASSPGTSYTGELFF
-,11,TRBV30,TRBJ2-3,-,TGTGCCTGGCGGACAGGAGGGTCGCAGTATTTT,CAWRTGGSQYF
few,15,TRBV12-3/TRBV12-4,TRBJ1-4,TRBD1,TGTGCCAGCAGGCCCTACAGGGGCGGTAATGAAAAACTGTTTTTT,CASRPYRGGNEKLFF
-,18,TRBV12-3/TRBV12-4,TRBJ2-2,TRBD2,TGTGCCAGCAGAGGACTAGCGGGAGAAGGATGGGTCACCGGGGAGCTGTTTTTT,CASRGLAGEGWVTGELFF
many,15,TRBV28,TRBJ2-1,TRBD1,TGTGCCAGCAGTTCCCCGGGACAGGGGTGGAATGAGCAGTTCTTC,CASSSPGQGWNEQFF
-,15,TRBV2,TRBJ2-7,-,TGTGCCAGCAGCGGGAACTCAGGGTCCCCGTGGGAGCAGTACTTC,CASSGNSGSPWEQYF
-,17,TRBV13,TRBJ1-2,-,TGTGCCAGCAGCCCAACCCTGCCGGCCATAACTAACTATGGCTACACCTTC,CASSPTLPAITNYGYTF
-,12,TRBV13,TRBJ1-4,-,TGTGCCAGCAGCTTATGGAATGAAAACCTGTTTTTT,CASSLWNENLFF
-,13,TRBV3-1,TRBJ2-7,-,TGTGCCAGCAGCCCCCCCGGTAAAAACGAGCAGTACTTC,CASSPPGKNEQYF
few,15,TRBV4-1,TRBJ2-7,-,TGCGCCAGCAGCCAAGGTCTGTCCTACCCCTACGAGCAGTACTTC,CASSQGLSYPYEQYF
-,16,TRBV7-6,TRBJ2-3,-,TGTGCCAGCAGCGCTGGGACCTCGAGAAGCACAGATACGCAGTATTTT,CASSAGTSRSTDTQYF
-,14,TRBV6-6,TRBJ2-5,TRBD1,TGTGCCCGCAGTCGACAGGGGGGGGGTGAGACCCAGTACTTC,CARSRQGGGETQYF